The next 27 T cell receptor beta chains were all read from a single sample in a study of human T cells and chemical hapten exposure. From the RACE reads, TCRdb called clonotypes with MiXCR, one entry per CDR3 protein. The repertoire has 380,000 or so distinct CDR3 sequences, approximately 5.1% of them found once; the top ten carry 2% to 2.5%. Time point described: patch test 1, 2 weeks after DPC sensitization. Described treatment: therapeutic diphenylcyclopropenone sensitization with weekly scalp DPC. The sequencing used whole blood, collected in connection with sensitization to the hapten diphenylcyclopropenone (DPC). The source is a woman between 50 and 59 years old with alopecia areata. Some clones in this sample may be carry-over from other donors' samples.

This clonotype showed up many times. V usage is TRBV5-1 and J usage is TRBJ2-5; D uncertain. V was cut by 0 bases and J by 5 bases, with 14 bases left in between. Germline lookup yields CDR1 SGHRS and CDR2 YFSETQ. The CDR3 is made up of 15 amino acids. This chain's CDR3 is CASSLVMDRPETQYF. CDR3 bases: TGCGCCAGCAGCTTGGTTATGGACCGCCCGGAGACCCAGTACTTC.

At least ten counts were recorded for this clonotype. The chain has TRBV20-1 and TRBJ2-7; the match to TRBD2 covers 7 bases. The trim removed 1 base at V and 5 bases at J, leaving 11 bases unmatched. CDR1 and CDR2 from the germline V gene are DFQATT and SNEGSKA (reference sequence). The CDR3 consists of 15 residues. In DNA form, the CDR3 reads TGCAGTGCTAGAGCCGGGACTATAGAAATTGACGAGCAGTACTTC. Translated: CSARAGTIEIDEQYF.

The V and J genes are TRBV28 and TRBJ1-2; 7 bases match TRBD1. Germline V gene data show CDR1 as MDHEN and CDR2 as SYDVKM. Trimming cost V 6 bases and J 3 bases; bases outside gene matches: 7. The CDR3 runs to 14 residues. The CDR3 DNA follows: TGTGCCAGCAGCTTAGGACAGGAGGACTATGGCTACACCTTC. Translated, it gives CASSLGQEDYGYTF.

CDR3 loop: CASSLRAADTQYF. DNA for the CDR3: TGTGCCAGCAGCTTGCGGGCCGCGGATACGCAGTATTTT. The V and J genes are TRBV5-6 and TRBJ2-3, with no clear D. Looked up from germline, CDR1 is SGHDT and CDR2 is YYEEEE. V lost 1 base and J 6 bases, leaving 9 bases between the germline ends. The CDR3 is 13 residues long.

This clonotype was seen a few times. The chain links TRBV6-1 to TRBJ1-1; D not resolved. Looked up from germline, CDR1 is MNHNS and CDR2 is SASEGT. This CDR3 is built from 12 residues. Deletions cut 2 bases from V and 7 bases from J, with 8 bases between. Here the CDR3 reads CASSETGLEAFF. The CDR3 DNA reads as TGTGCCAGCAGTGAAACCGGGCTTGAAGCTTTCTTT.

There are many counts of this clonotype. V is TRBV11-2 and J is TRBJ1-4, with D uncertain. This CDR3 comprises 13 residues. V was trimmed by 5 bases and J by 7 bases, leaving 11 bases between them. Germline CDR1 SGHAT, CDR2 FQNNGV. CDR3 sequence: CASSVGRAEKLFF. The CDR3 DNA reads TGTGCCAGCAGCGTTGGTCGGGCTGAAAAACTGTTTTTT. Using reference TRBV11-2 and TRBJ1-4 for the parts outside the CDR3, the full variable domain is EAGVAQSPRYKIIEKRQSVAFWCNPISGHATLYWYQQILGQGPKLLIQFQNNGVVDDSQLPKDRFSAERLKGVDSTLKIQPAKLEDSAVYLCASSVGRAEKLFFGSGTQLSVL.

This clonotype was observed many times. The V call is TRBV12-3 or TRBV12-4, the J call TRBJ1-2, with 8 positions matching TRBD1. This CDR3 is 15 amino acids long. The CDR3, as DNA: TGTGCGACCACCAGGACTGGACAGGGCTGGTATGGCTACACCTTC. Translation: CATTRTGQGWYGYTF.

The gene calls are TRBV18 and TRBJ1-2; D unresolved. The CDR3 is made up of 15 amino acids. V was trimmed by 0 bases and J by 8 bases, leaving 16 bases between them. The germline V gene encodes CDR1 KGHSH and CDR2 LQKENI. The CDR3 DNA reads TGTGCCAGCTCACCACCTTCGAGGGTTCCACGGGGCTACACCTTC. This codes for CASSPPSRVPRGYTF. The variable domain in full, with the rest retrieved from reference TRBV18 and TRBJ1-2, is NAGVMQNPRHLVRRRGQEARLRCSPMKGHSHVYWYRQLPEEGLKFMVYLQKENIIDESGMPKERFSAEFPKEGPSILRIQQVVRGDSAAYFCASSPPSRVPRGYTFGSGTRLTVV.

V is TRBV6-5 and J is TRBJ1-2; TRBD1 aligns across 10 bases. Unmatched junction bases numbered 0, after V lost 0 bases and J lost 5 bases. The CDR3 spans 14 residues. CDR1 and CDR2 (germline): MNHEY, SVGAGI. CDR3 in amino acids: CASSYSDRGYGYTF. Written as DNA, the CDR3 is TGTGCCAGCAGTTACTCGGACAGGGGGTATGGCTACACCTTC.

This clonotype was seen many times. The V call is TRBV20-1, the J call TRBJ2-3; TRBD2 matches at 7 bases. Germline values: CDR1 DFQATT, CDR2 SNEGSKA (reference sequence). The trim removed 2 bases at V and 3 bases at J, leaving 8 bases unmatched. The CDR3 loop spans 15 amino acids. The CDR3, as DNA: TGCAGTGCTAGACCTCAGCGGGAACTAACAGATACGCAGTATTTT. This sequence encodes CSARPQRELTDTQYF.

Ten or more counts support this clonotype. The rearrangement uses TRBV3-1 and TRBJ2-6, with D possibly matching TRBD2 (7 bases). The V gene lost 0 bases and the J gene lost 3 bases, with 15 bases spanning the gap. Germline assignment: CDR1 LGHDT and CDR2 YNNKEL (reference sequence). The CDR3 runs to 18 residues. The CDR3 bases are TGTGCCAGCAGCCAAGATAAAGGGGGGGCAAGTGGGGCCAACGTCCTGACTTTC. This encodes CASSQDKGGASGANVLTF.

In this sample, this clonotype turned up many times. The rearrangement links TRBV29-1 to TRBJ1-4; 9 positions match TRBD1. V shed 6 bases and J 7 bases; nucleotides not matched to a gene: 9. The CDR3 is 14 residues long. From germline, CDR1 is SQVTM and CDR2 ANQGSEA. The CDR3 nucleotides are TGCAGCGTAGCTTGGACAGGGGATAGTGAAAAACTGTTTTTT. It specifies CSVAWTGDSEKLFF. The whole variable domain, filled in from reference TRBV29-1 and TRBJ1-4, reads SAVISQKPSRDICQRGTSLTIQCQVDSQVTMMFWYRQQPGQSLTLIATANQGSEATYESGFVIDKFPISRPNLTFSTLTVSNMSPEDSSIYLCSVAWTGDSEKLFFGSGTQLSVL.

This clonotype turned up a few times. This chain connects TRBV30 to TRBJ1-5; D gene unclear. The V gene's germline CDR1 is GTSNPN and CDR2 SVGIG (reference sequence). This CDR3 comprises 13 residues. The ends were cut back, 2 bases at V and 7 bases at J, with 12 bases in the middle. This CDR3 is CAWSPVERQPQHF. The CDR3 coding sequence is TGTGCCTGGAGTCCGGTGGAGCGGCAGCCCCAGCATTTT.

This clonotype came up once. This chain joins TRBV21-1 and TRBJ1-2; TRBD1 is taken as the D call from the table, unchecked against the DNA. TRBV21-1 is tagged as a pseudogene. The CDR3 is made up of 14 amino acids. CDR3 nucleotide sequence: TGTGCCAGCAGCGCCCCGTTCAGGGCCTATGGCTACACCTTC. Translated, it gives CASSAPFRAYGYTF.

V gene TRBV13 combines with J gene TRBJ1-1; D unresolved. Germline V gene sequence: CDR1 PRHDT, CDR2 FYEKMQ (reference sequence). The CDR3 sequence is 11 residues long. V lost 0 bases to trimming and J lost 11 bases, with 7 bases between them. The CDR3 DNA reads TGTGCCAGCAGCTTAGGCCCTTCTGCTTTCTTT. It translates to CASSLGPSAFF.

This clonotype was seen repeatedly, ten times or more. The chain recombines TRBV2 with TRBJ2-4; no firm D call. The V end lost 6 bases, the J end lost 8 bases, and 5 bases lay between the germline ends. Germline V gene sequence: CDR1 SNHLY, CDR2 FYNNEI. This CDR3 region has 10 residues. CDR3 amino acids: CASRGDIQYF. CDR3 DNA sequence: TGTGCCAGCAGGGGTGACATTCAGTACTTC.

J is TRBJ2-1 and V is TRBV4-2; 7 nucleotides agree with TRBD2. Germline CDR1 is LGHNA and CDR2 is YNFKEQ. The J segment lost 8 bases and the V segment lost 1 base, leaving 11 bases of the junction unmatched. The CDR3 loop spans 16 amino acids. The CDR3 loop is CASSQGSGLGGDEQFF. The CDR3, as DNA: TGTGCCAGCAGCCAAGGGTCCGGACTAGGAGGGGATGAGCAGTTCTTC.

This clonotype was detected only a few times. The chain couples TRBV2 to TRBJ2-3, with 11 nucleotides matching TRBD2. V gave up 6 bases and J gave up 0 bases; unmatched junction bases: 2. This CDR3 has 15 residues. CDR1 is SNHLY and CDR2 is FYNNEI in the germline V gene. CDR3 coding DNA: TGTGCCAGCAGAAGACTAGCGGGGAGCACAGATACGCAGTATTTT. Its protein product is CASRRLAGSTDTQYF.

This clonotype was counted only a few times. The J gene is TRBJ2-2, the V gene TRBV27, with a weak D call TRBD2 (6 bases). V shed 0 bases and J shed 3 bases, with 11 bases lying between them. The CDR3 totals 16 residues. Looked up from germline, CDR1 is MNHEY and CDR2 is SMNVEV (reference sequence). The CDR3 sequence: CASSLSGLPYTGELFF. As DNA, the CDR3 is TGTGCCAGCAGTTTATCGGGACTCCCTTACACCGGGGAGCTGTTTTTT.

This clonotype appeared a few times. The chain links TRBV28 to TRBJ2-5, with 7 bases aligning to TRBD2. In germline, CDR1 is MDHEN, CDR2 SYDVKM. This CDR3 comprises 16 residues. The V segment lost 4 bases and the J segment 1 base; nucleotides outside the gene matches: 9. In DNA, the CDR3 is TGTGCCAGCAGTTCCATCGCGGGGGTCCTCCAAGAGACCCAGTACTTC. Translating gives CASSSIAGVLQETQYF.

The gene calls are TRBV18 and TRBJ1-5; 10 nucleotides align to TRBD1. V lost 5 bases and J lost 7; bases outside the gene matches: 11. Germline CDR1 is KGHSH and CDR2 is LQKENI. This CDR3 is 16 amino acids long. The CDR3 sequence is CASSSPGQGIGQPQHF. The CDR3, as DNA: TGTGCCAGCTCATCTCCGGGACAGGGGATAGGGCAGCCCCAGCATTTT.

The rearrangement uses TRBV7-6 and TRBJ2-1; 14 bases fit TRBD2. The CDR3 consists of 16 residues. Trimming at V came to 5 bases and at J to 7 bases, leaving 7 bases not matched to a gene. In germline, CDR1 is SGHVS, CDR2 FNYEAQ. The CDR3 nucleotides are TGTGCCAGCAGCCCGGGACTAGCGGGGGTCCTAAATGAGCAGTTCTTC. Amino acid sequence: CASSPGLAGVLNEQFF.

This clonotype has a count of ten or more. The chain has TRBV20-1 and TRBJ2-5; D gene unclear. CDR1 is DFQATT and CDR2 is SNEGSKA in the germline V gene (reference sequence). This CDR3 comprises 13 residues. V shed 0 bases and J shed 5 bases, with 10 bases lying between them. Here the CDR3 reads CSARDLLVETQYF. The CDR3 coding sequence is TGCAGTGCTAGAGATTTGTTGGTGGAGACCCAGTACTTC.

This clonotype has a count of ten or more. This chain uses TRBV5-5 with TRBJ2-7, with unresolved D. Per germline, CDR1 SGHKS and CDR2 YYEKEE (reference sequence). The CDR3 runs to 14 residues. V dropped 6 bases and J dropped 2 bases, with 15 bases sitting between them. The DNA of the CDR3 is TGTGCCAGCACCCCGGTGGGCCGTCCCTACGAGCAGTACTTC. As protein: CASTPVGRPYEQYF.

In its sample, this clonotype was seen a few times. The chain recombines TRBV2 with TRBJ2-7, with 9 bases identical to TRBD1. The V and J ends lost 0 bases and 4 bases, in that order; junction bases with no gene match: 4. The CDR3 extends over 15 amino acids. Germline lookup yields CDR1 SNHLY and CDR2 FYNNEI. The CDR3 spells CASSEAGQGLYEQYF. The DNA for the CDR3 is TGTGCCAGCAGTGAAGCGGGACAGGGACTATACGAGCAGTACTTC.

This chain joins TRBV28 and TRBJ2-2; D possibly uses TRBD1 or TRBD2 (6 bases each). Trimming pared 5 bases from V and 3 bases from J, leaving 16 bases between. CDR1 MDHEN and CDR2 SYDVKM come from the germline V gene. This CDR3 is built from 16 residues. The CDR3 DNA follows: TGTGCCAGCAGTACCCCCCGGGGGCGGTACACCGGGGAGCTGTTTTTT. Its translation is CASSTPRGRYTGELFF.

The rearrangement joins TRBV3-1 to TRBJ1-5, with D perhaps matching TRBD1 (5 bases). CDR3 length: 15 amino acids. V was clipped by 4 bases and J by 7 bases, with 17 bases between them. Looked up from germline, CDR1 is LGHDT and CDR2 is YNNKEL (reference sequence). CDR3: CASSPSWGSKQPQHF. The CDR3, as DNA: TGTGCCAGCAGCCCGAGTTGGGGCAGTAAGCAGCCCCAGCATTTT.